This T cell receptor (beta chain) is from a study of cytomegalovirus exposure and HLA in healthy donors. Overall study context: The same platform as the 650 to 700 first-cohort repertoires was used for the 90 to 150 validation repertoires, a later analysis reported.

As for this clone: Its antigen is unknown.

Sequencing was performed with immunoSEQ multiplex PCR; in TCRdb, only in-frame clones are kept and a portion is missing. The table has around 130,000 clones, 89% seen once. Study-level findings and limits: For most TCR sequences rarity was the rule, although some public TCRs occurred in many donors. In the 100 to 150 validation repertoires, 94% of cluster scores exceeded 0, per a later analysis. Approximately 160 TCR beta chains were listed as cytomegalovirus-associated.

The CDR3 runs 16 residues. Unmatched junction bases numbered 9, after V lost 4 bases and J lost 5 bases. Germline CDR1 reads MGHRA; CDR2 reads YSYEKL. The TCR sequence derives from a man aged 25 to 40 in good health and CMV-seronegative. The rearrangement joins TRBV4-1 to TRBJ2-3, with 10 bases matching TRBD2. The sample taken for sequencing was PBMCs. The chain's CDR3 is CASSRPSGGLEDTQYF. CDR3 sequence (DNA): TGCGCCAGCAGCCGCCCTAGCGGGGGACTCGAAGATACGCAGTATTTT.